This T cell receptor beta chain was sequenced during a study of neurological immune-mediated disorders. This clonotype was seen at least ten times. The authors produced cDNA by 5'RACE using 10-nucleotide random UMIs. TCRdb re-called the 5' RACE reads through MiXCR, storing one row per CDR3 protein. The profile shows fewer than 55,000 distinct CDR3 sequences, roughly 13% of them singletons. The time point was: longitudinal time-point 3. The V gene's germline CDR1 is MDHEN and CDR2 SYDVKM. The CDR3 consists of 11 residues. Between the trimmed V and J ends, which lost 11 bases and 3 bases, there was a span of 11 bases.

The rearrangement links TRBV28 to TRBJ2-7; TRBD1 is a possible D gene (6 bases). The TCR originated in a male donor with HTLV-1-associated myelopathy (HAM/TSP). The sequenced sample consisted of PBMCs. CDR3 bases: TGTGCCTCAGGGGACCGCTACGAGCAGTACTTC. It yields the protein CASGDRYEQYF.